A selection of T cell receptor beta chains follows, all from one sample in a study of STAT3 mutations in large granular lymphocyte leukemia. TCRdb's table, derived via immunoSEQ multiplex PCR, lists solely in-frame clones and lacks some. The sample holds about 1,800 clones, approximately 28% seen once. The sequencing input was peripheral blood mononuclear cells. All receptors derive from a male patient aged 50 to 59 with T-cell large granular lymphocyte leukemia. Some clones in this sample may be carry-over from other donors' samples. CDR3s include the opening cysteine and the closing phenylalanine or tryptophan. A D gene is named only where the DNA matches it firmly. Rows may omit the clone size; those that give it use once, few, many or a size class.

d_call j_call clone_size v_call cdr3_nt cdr3_aa
NA TRBJ1-3 NA TRBV30 TGTGCCTGGACAGCCACTGGAAACACCATATATTTT CAWTATGNTIYF
TRBD2 TRBJ2-2 few TRBV29-1 TGCAGCTCGGGGACTAGCGGGAACGGCGGGGAGCTGTTTTTT CSSGTSGNGGELFF
NA TRBJ1-5 NA TRBV7-2 TGTGCCAGCAGCTTAGAAAGGGCGTCCAATCAGCCCCAGCATTTT CASSLERASNQPQHF
NA TRBJ2-2 medium-sized TRBV28 TGTGCCAGCAGTCTCCGCGGAACCGGGGAGCTGTTTTTT CASSLRGTGELFF
NA TRBJ1-2 NA TRBV29-1 TGCAGCGTTGAAACGGGGGAGGACTATGGCTACACCTTC CSVETGEDYGYTF
NA TRBJ2-7 few TRBV27 TGTGCCAGCAGTTCGATCGGGGGTATCCCCTACGAGCAGTACTTC CASSSIGGIPYEQYF
TRBD1 TRBJ2-7 few TRBV27 TGTGCCAGCCGGACAGGACTCAGTGACTACGAGCAGTACTTC CASRTGLSDYEQYF
NA TRBJ2-1 NA TRBV6-6 TGTGCCAGCAGTTACTCGAACCCGAGCTCCTACAATGAGCAGTTCTTC CASSYSNPSSYNEQFF
NA TRBJ2-3 few TRBV25-1 TGTGCCAGCAGTCTAATAGCTGGCACAGATACGCAGTATTTT CASSLIAGTDTQYF
TRBD2 TRBJ2-7 few TRBV18 TGTGCCAGCTCACCAATAGCGGGCAGCTACGAGCAGTACTTC CASSPIAGSYEQYF
NA TRBJ2-7 medium-sized TRBV18 TGTGCCAGCTCACCCTTAGTCTCCTACGAGCAGTACTTC CASSPLVSYEQYF
NA TRBJ1-1 NA TRBV29-1 TGCAGCGTTGAAACGGGACACCGTGAAGCTTTCTTT CSVETGHREAFF
TRBD1 TRBJ1-5 few TRBV4-2 TGTGCCAGCAGCCAAGGGGACAGGGGAGGCGATCAGCCCCAGCATTTT CASSQGDRGGDQPQHF
NA TRBJ2-1 few TRBV18 TGTGCCAGCTCATATGGACAAGGTGGAAACAATGAGCAGTTCTTC CASSYGQGGNNEQFF
TRBD1 TRBJ1-5 few TRBV27 TGTGCCAGCAGGCTAACAGGGGCTTATAGCAATCAGCCCCAGCATTTT CASRLTGAYSNQPQHF
NA TRBJ1-4 NA TRBV14 TGTGCCAGCAGCCAAGATCGAGGACTGGGGAATGAAAAACTGTTTTTT CASSQDRGLGNEKLFF
NA TRBJ2-1 NA TRBV30 TGTGCCTGGTCGGCTGGCTCAAAGATATTAGTTGAGCAGTTCTTC CAWSAGSKILVEQFF
NA TRBJ2-7 few TRBV6-6 TGTGCCAGCAGTTCGGTAGGGTACGAGCAGTACTTC CASSSVGYEQYF
NA TRBJ2-7 few TRBV18 TGTGCCAGCTCACCAGGCGACTATACCTACGAGCAGTACTTC CASSPGDYTYEQYF
NA TRBJ1-5 NA TRBV6-6 TGTGCCAGCAGCCATACATCCCAGCCCCAGCATTTT CASSHTSQPQHF